The present T cell receptor (beta chain) was sequenced within a study of T cell repertoires in ileal Crohn's disease. The study's findings and limits: The median delay to postoperative endoscopy was 6 to 7 months.

This clone showed up just once. The antigen is unknown. Germline lookup yields CDR1 GTSNPN and CDR2 SVGIG (reference sequence). The V gene lost 1 base and the J gene lost 7 bases, with 8 bases spanning the gap. The length of the CDR3 is 13 residues. The data were produced by immunoSEQ multiplex PCR, yet TCRdb's version contains in-frame clones alone and is incomplete. In the table there are 9,500 to 11,000 clones, around 74% of which are singletons. Time point defined: neoterminal ileum biopsy at postoperative endoscopy, about 6 months after surgery. The source material was ileal tissue. The receptor was derived from an adult with Crohn's disease. The V and J genes are TRBV30 and TRBJ1-6; D gene uncertain. CDR3 DNA: TGTGCCTGGAGTGAAGTGGAGAATTCACCCCTCCACTTT. This encodes CAWSEVENSPLHF.